This T cell receptor (beta chain) was identified in a study of patients and donors after allogeneic stem cell transplantation. This clonotype has only a few counts. Germline-derived CDR1 and CDR2 are MNHNS and SASEGT. V lost 3 bases and J lost 4, with 12 bases in between. This CDR3 region has 14 residues. One entry per CDR3 protein, called by TCRdb with MiXCR from the RT-PCR reads. Altogether approximately 430,000 distinct CDR3 sequences are present, around 15% being singletons, with the ten largest covering less than 8%. Sequenced input: blood, either unsorted or a sorted T cell fraction (not recorded which). This chain joins TRBV6-1 and TRBJ1-2; D is ambiguous. The source of this sequence is a human donor who was either an allogeneic HSCT recipient or a stem cell or donor lymphocyte infusion donor (not recorded which). It is not recorded whose cells these are; they may come from a transplant donor. The CDR3, as DNA: TGTGCCAGCAGTGAGGGGAAATCTGGCTATGGCTACACCTTC. Translated: CASSEGKSGYGYTF.